This T cell receptor beta chain was sequenced during a study of cytomegalovirus exposure and HLA in healthy donors. Study outcomes and limitations: An ancestry cluster, one associated with Asian ancestry, reportedly showed fewer N-insertions than the roughly 670-donor mean in a later analysis. An analysis that was carried out later associated approximately 17,000 TCR beta sequences with HLA alleles at 0.05 false discovery rate.

Researchers ran the PCR with 60 Vbeta and 13 Jbeta primers. Data came from immunoSEQ multiplex PCR; TCRdb stores just in-frame clones and leaves some out. Of approximately 140,000 clones listed, about 73% are singletons. For this clone: Antigen: not known.

This CDR3 region has 13 residues. Germline V gene lookup returns CDR1 MNHEY and CDR2 SVGAGI. V dropped 2 bases and J dropped 4 bases, with 8 bases sitting between them. The sequence came from a man aged 40-50 years in good health and CMV-seropositive. This chain links TRBV6-5 with TRBJ1-2; no reliable D call. The source material was PBMCs. CDR3 DNA: TGTGCCAGCAGTTACGGGCAGCCCTATGGCTACACCTTC. Translating it yields CASSYGQPYGYTF.